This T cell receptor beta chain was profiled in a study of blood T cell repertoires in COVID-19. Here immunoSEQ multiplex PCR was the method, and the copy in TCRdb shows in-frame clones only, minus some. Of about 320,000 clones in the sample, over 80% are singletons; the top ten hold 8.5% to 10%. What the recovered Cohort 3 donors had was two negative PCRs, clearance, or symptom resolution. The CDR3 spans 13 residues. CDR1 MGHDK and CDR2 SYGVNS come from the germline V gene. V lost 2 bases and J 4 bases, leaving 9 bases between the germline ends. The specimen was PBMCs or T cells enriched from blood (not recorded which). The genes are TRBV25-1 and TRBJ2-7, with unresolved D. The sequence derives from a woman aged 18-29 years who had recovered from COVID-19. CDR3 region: CASSETVGYEQYF. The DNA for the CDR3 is TGTGCCAGCAGTGAAACCGTCGGGTACGAGCAGTACTTC.